What follows describes a single T cell receptor (beta chain). Its target is unknown. These data are taken from a study of cytomegalovirus exposure and HLA in healthy donors. The CDR3 contains 14 residues. Trimming took 4 bases from V and 2 from J, leaving 12 bases between them. Per germline, CDR1 LGHNA and CDR2 YNFKEQ. Use of 60 Vbeta and 13 Jbeta primers characterized the PCR. Original data processing: An analysis performed later counted 60 million to 90 million unique TCR beta chains (around 9.9 million of them shared). Repertoires were generated with immunoSEQ multiplex PCR, while TCRdb's copy carries only in-frame clones and drops some. The DNA was the basis for D and trimming; V, J and clone size are from that table. The sample lists 120,000 or so clones, almost 85% occurring once. Broader study findings: In a later analysis, TCR beta V- and J-gene trimming was associated with a missense DCLRE1C variant. An analysis done earlier found most TCR beta V segments productive about 87% or about 30% of the time.

This sequence originates from a woman under 30 in good health and CMV-seronegative. This chain uses TRBV4-2 with TRBJ2-7, with D possibly being TRBD1 (5 bases). The specimen was PBMCs. The CDR3: CASSPTGATYEQYF. The DNA for the CDR3 is TGTGCCAGCAGCCCTACAGGTGCTACCTACGAGCAGTACTTC.